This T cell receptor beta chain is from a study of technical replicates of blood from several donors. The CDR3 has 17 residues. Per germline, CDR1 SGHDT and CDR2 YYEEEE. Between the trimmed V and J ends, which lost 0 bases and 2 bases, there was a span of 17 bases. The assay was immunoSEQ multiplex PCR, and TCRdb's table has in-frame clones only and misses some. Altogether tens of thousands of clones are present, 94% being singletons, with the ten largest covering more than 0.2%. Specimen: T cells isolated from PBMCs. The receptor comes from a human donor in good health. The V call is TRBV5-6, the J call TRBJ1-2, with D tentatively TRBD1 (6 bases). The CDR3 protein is CASSLAPRDKLNYGYTF. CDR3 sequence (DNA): TGTGCCAGCAGCTTGGCCCCCAGGGACAAGCTAAACTATGGCTACACCTTC.